The rows below give T cell receptor beta chains drawn from one sample of a study of T-cell memory formation after mild COVID-19. In TCRdb, the 5' RACE reads were re-called with MiXCR into one record per CDR3 protein. The sample includes 200,000 to 250,000 distinct CDR3 sequences, around 26% of them seen just once. Sequenced sample: PBMCs or a T cell subset sorted from them (not recorded which). These receptor sequences come from an adult woman who had mild COVID-19 (a few samples of this study predate the infection). Cell type and time point are not known. Both conserved end residues are part of each CDR3. A D gene is named only where the DNA matches it firmly. Clone size appears in some rows only: once, few, many, or a class for an expanded clone.

d_call: .; j_call: TRBJ1-4; v_call: TRBV29-1; clone_size: .; cdr3_aa: CSVGRSNEKLFF; cdr3_nt: TGCAGCGTTGGCAGGAGTAATGAAAAACTGTTTTTT
d_call: .; j_call: TRBJ1-1; v_call: TRBV7-9; clone_size: many; cdr3_aa: CASSLTPQGRWTEAFF; cdr3_nt: TGTGCCAGCAGCTTAACCCCTCAGGGGAGGTGGACTGAAGCTTTCTTT
d_call: .; j_call: TRBJ1-2; v_call: TRBV5-1; clone_size: .; cdr3_aa: CASSGGNHGSFSGYTF; cdr3_nt: TGCGCCAGCAGCGGAGGGAACCACGGAAGCTTCTCTGGCTACACCTTC
d_call: .; j_call: TRBJ2-7; v_call: TRBV5-1; clone_size: .; cdr3_aa: CASSLGDSQHSYEQYF; cdr3_nt: TGCGCCAGCAGCTTGGGCGACTCCCAGCACTCCTACGAGCAGTACTTC
d_call: .; j_call: TRBJ2-5; v_call: TRBV24-1; clone_size: many; cdr3_aa: CATSAMGSGGIETQYF; cdr3_nt: TGTGCCACCAGTGCCATGGGGTCAGGGGGGATCGAGACCCAGTACTTC
d_call: TRBD2; j_call: TRBJ2-7; v_call: TRBV7-2; clone_size: .; cdr3_aa: CASSLSGGAYEQYF; cdr3_nt: TGTGCCAGCAGCTTGAGCGGGGGGGCCTACGAGCAGTACTTC
d_call: .; j_call: TRBJ2-2; v_call: TRBV9; clone_size: few; cdr3_aa: CASSPSGDTGELFF; cdr3_nt: TGTGCCAGCAGCCCCTCCGGAGACACCGGGGAGCTGTTTTTT
d_call: TRBD1; j_call: TRBJ2-7; v_call: TRBV29-1; clone_size: .; cdr3_aa: CSVAIAHRGYEQYF; cdr3_nt: TGCAGCGTTGCGATAGCGCACAGGGGTTACGAGCAGTACTTC
d_call: .; j_call: TRBJ2-4; v_call: TRBV7-8; clone_size: .; cdr3_aa: CASSLGGQKNIQYF; cdr3_nt: TGTGCCAGCAGCTTAGGCGGACAGAAAAACATTCAGTACTTC
d_call: TRBD2; j_call: TRBJ2-3; v_call: TRBV7-3; clone_size: .; cdr3_aa: CASSLRPPTSGRTAQYF; cdr3_nt: TGTGCCAGCAGCTTACGGCCCCCGACTAGCGGGAGAACAGCGCAGTATTTT
d_call: .; j_call: TRBJ2-3; v_call: TRBV5-1; clone_size: .; cdr3_aa: CASSRNTLTDTQYF; cdr3_nt: TGCGCCAGCAGCCGCAACACCCTCACAGATACGCAGTATTTT
d_call: TRBD1; j_call: TRBJ2-1; v_call: TRBV7-9; clone_size: .; cdr3_aa: CASRSRVRDREDNEQFF; cdr3_nt: TGTGCCAGCAGATCCCGGGTCAGGGACAGGGAAGACAATGAGCAGTTCTTC
d_call: .; j_call: TRBJ2-3; v_call: TRBV7-2; clone_size: few; cdr3_aa: CAASPGFADTQYF; cdr3_nt: TGTGCTGCCTCACCGGGGTTCGCAGATACGCAGTATTTT
d_call: .; j_call: TRBJ1-1; v_call: TRBV5-1; clone_size: few; cdr3_aa: CASSGGNTEAFF; cdr3_nt: TGCGCCAGCAGCGGGGGGAACACTGAAGCTTTCTTT
d_call: .; j_call: TRBJ2-3; v_call: TRBV7-2; clone_size: few; cdr3_aa: CASSYRRGGGPSDTQYF; cdr3_nt: TGTGCCAGCAGCTACCGTAGGGGGGGAGGGCCGTCAGATACGCAGTATTTT
d_call: TRBD1; j_call: TRBJ1-2; v_call: TRBV27; clone_size: .; cdr3_aa: CASRGGQGLYGYTF; cdr3_nt: TGTGCCAGCAGGGGGGGACAGGGACTCTATGGCTACACCTTC
d_call: .; j_call: TRBJ1-1; v_call: TRBV7-2; clone_size: .; cdr3_aa: CASSLLGLRNTEAFF; cdr3_nt: TGTGCCAGCAGCTTATTAGGGCTAAGGAACACTGAAGCTTTCTTT
d_call: TRBD1; j_call: TRBJ1-2; v_call: TRBV29-1; clone_size: .; cdr3_aa: CSAWTGPVDTF; cdr3_nt: TGCAGCGCCTGGACAGGGCCCGTGGACACCTTC
d_call: .; j_call: TRBJ2-3; v_call: TRBV20-1; clone_size: few; cdr3_aa: CSAKGLGGTQYF; cdr3_nt: TGCAGTGCTAAAGGCCTCGGGGGTACGCAGTATTTT
d_call: .; j_call: TRBJ1-3; v_call: TRBV12-3/TRBV12-4; clone_size: few; cdr3_aa: CASSFSGAGNTIYF; cdr3_nt: TGTGCCAGCAGTTTCTCAGGGGCCGGAAACACCATATATTTT
d_call: .; j_call: TRBJ1-1; v_call: TRBV18; clone_size: .; cdr3_aa: CASSPYDAGTEAFF; cdr3_nt: TGTGCCAGCTCACCGTATGATGCAGGTACTGAAGCTTTCTTT
d_call: TRBD2; j_call: TRBJ2-7; v_call: TRBV6-5; clone_size: .; cdr3_aa: CASSYPTSGRTTYEQYF; cdr3_nt: TGTGCCAGCAGTTACCCGACTAGCGGGAGGACTACCTACGAGCAGTACTTC
d_call: .; j_call: TRBJ2-7; v_call: TRBV11-2; clone_size: many; cdr3_aa: CASSHRGSYEQYF; cdr3_nt: TGTGCCAGCAGCCACAGAGGCAGCTACGAGCAGTACTTC
d_call: .; j_call: TRBJ2-1; v_call: TRBV24-1; clone_size: .; cdr3_aa: CATSDLGIRGSLDEQFF; cdr3_nt: TGTGCCACCAGTGATTTGGGCATTCGGGGTTCATTGGATGAGCAGTTCTTC